This TCR beta chain was recorded in a study of blood T cell repertoires in COVID-19. In the study overall: T cells, B-cell-depleted T cells, or PBMCs supplied cDNA or gDNA.

Enrolled through a virtual design, the participants were between roughly 18 and 100 years of age and came from 24 US areas. Recovered status in Cohort 3 required two negative PCRs, clearance, or symptom resolution. How the authors handled the data: Cell counts per sample came from amplifying reference gene primers. Measured with immunoSEQ multiplex PCR; TCRdb has only the in-frame clones, and not every one. V and J calls and clone size are copied from that table; D and trimming were computed from the DNA. The sample records roughly 200,000 clones, 85% to 90% being singletons. Germline-derived CDR1 and CDR2 are SGHNT and YYREEE (reference sequence). This CDR3 region has 14 residues. Between the trimmed V and J ends, which lost 0 bases and 4 bases, there was a span of 10 bases.

The origin of this receptor is a man aged 25 to 45 who had recovered from COVID-19. Sequenced input: PBMCs or T cells enriched from blood (not recorded which). The chain carries TRBV5-4 and TRBJ1-2; D is possibly TRBD1 (6 bases). The CDR3 DNA sequence: TGTGCCAGCAGCTTGGACAGGGCTGGCTATGGCTACACCTTC. Residues: CASSLDRAGYGYTF.